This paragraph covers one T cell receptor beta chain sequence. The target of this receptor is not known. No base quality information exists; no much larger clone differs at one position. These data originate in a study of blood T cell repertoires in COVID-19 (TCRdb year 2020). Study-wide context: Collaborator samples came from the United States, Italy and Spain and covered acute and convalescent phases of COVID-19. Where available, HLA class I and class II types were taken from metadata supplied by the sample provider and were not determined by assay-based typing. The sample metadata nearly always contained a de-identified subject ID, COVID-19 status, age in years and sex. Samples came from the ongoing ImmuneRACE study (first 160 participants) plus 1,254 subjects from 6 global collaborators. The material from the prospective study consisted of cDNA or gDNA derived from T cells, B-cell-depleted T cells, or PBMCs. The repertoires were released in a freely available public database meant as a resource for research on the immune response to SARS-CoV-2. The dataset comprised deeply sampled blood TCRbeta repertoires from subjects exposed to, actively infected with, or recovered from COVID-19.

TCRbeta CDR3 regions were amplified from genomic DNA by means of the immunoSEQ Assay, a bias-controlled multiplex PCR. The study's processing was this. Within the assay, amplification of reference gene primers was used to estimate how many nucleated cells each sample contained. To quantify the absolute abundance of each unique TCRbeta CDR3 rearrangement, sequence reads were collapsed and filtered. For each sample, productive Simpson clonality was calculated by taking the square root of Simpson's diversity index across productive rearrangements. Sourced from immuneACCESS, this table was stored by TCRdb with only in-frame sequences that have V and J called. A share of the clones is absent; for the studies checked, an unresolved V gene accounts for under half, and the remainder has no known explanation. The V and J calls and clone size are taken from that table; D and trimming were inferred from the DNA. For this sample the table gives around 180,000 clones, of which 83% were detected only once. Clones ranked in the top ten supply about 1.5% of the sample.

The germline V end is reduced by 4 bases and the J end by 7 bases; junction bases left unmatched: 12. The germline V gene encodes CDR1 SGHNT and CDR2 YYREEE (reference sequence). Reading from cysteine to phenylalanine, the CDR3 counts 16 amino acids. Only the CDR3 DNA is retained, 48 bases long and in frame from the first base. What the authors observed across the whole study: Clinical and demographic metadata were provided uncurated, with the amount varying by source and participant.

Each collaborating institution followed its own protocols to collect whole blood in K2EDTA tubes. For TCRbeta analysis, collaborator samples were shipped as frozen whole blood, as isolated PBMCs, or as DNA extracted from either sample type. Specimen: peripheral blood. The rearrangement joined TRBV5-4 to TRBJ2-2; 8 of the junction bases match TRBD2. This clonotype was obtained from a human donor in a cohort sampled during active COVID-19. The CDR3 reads CASSHHSRGANGELFF. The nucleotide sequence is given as TGTGCCAGCAGCCACCACTCGCGGGGGGCTAACGGGGAGCTGTTTTTT.